One and the same sample provided the 24 T cell receptor beta chains below, sequenced in a study of blood T cell repertoires in COVID-19 (TCRdb year 2020). To prepare the library, the immunoSEQ multiplex PCR assay was applied. TCRdb mirrors the immuneACCESS table, restricted to in-frame sequences. Some clones are absent from its copies; in checked studies, under half trace to an unresolved V gene, and the reason for the others is unknown. This sample is represented by nearly 250,000 clones; about 83% of them were singletons. The ten largest make up approximately 2.1% of the sample. The sequenced sample consisted of PBMCs or T cells enriched from blood (not recorded which). Source of these receptors: a woman in her forties or fifties who had recovered from COVID-19.

Regarding this clone: The identical CDR3 is also encoded by other nucleotide sequences in the sample. The chain is built from TRBV7-3 and TRBJ1-2; D may be TRBD1 (6 bases). The V and J ends lost 5 bases and 2 bases respectively, with 9 bases between them. The CDR3 runs to 13 residues. Germline V gene data show CDR1 as SGHTA and CDR2 as FQGTGA. The CDR3 DNA is TGTGCCAGCAGCCCACAGGGAAACTATGGCTACACCTTC. Encoded protein: CASSPQGNYGYTF.

The chain couples TRBV28 to TRBJ1-2; D unclear. The ends were cut back, 4 bases at V and 4 bases at J, with 13 bases in the middle. Germline assignment: CDR1 MDHEN and CDR2 SYDVKM. The CDR3 covers 14 residues. CDR3 amino acids: CASSSSPGFYGYTF. CDR3 DNA: TGTGCCAGCAGTTCCTCCCCCGGTTTCTATGGCTACACCTTC.

This clone was observed a handful of times. The chain uses TRBV7-9 and TRBJ2-2; TRBD2 agrees at 13 bases. V trimming: 5 bases; J trimming: 5 bases; junction bases outside the gene matches: 11. Germline CDR1 SEHNR, CDR2 FQNEAQ (reference sequence). This CDR3 region has 18 residues. DNA for the CDR3: TGTGCCAGCAGCCCGATCGGACTAGCGGGGGCAGGGACCGGGGAGCTGTTTTTT. Residues: CASSPIGLAGAGTGELFF.

This clone was picked up a small number of times. This sequence joins TRBV7-2 and TRBJ1-3; D not certain. Germline assignment: CDR1 SGHTA and CDR2 FQGNSA. V was cut by 6 bases and J by 0 bases, with 15 bases left in between. The CDR3 runs 16 residues. Here the CDR3 reads CASSPVGYGSGNTIYF. The CDR3 DNA follows: TGTGCCAGCAGTCCAGTCGGGTACGGCTCTGGAAACACCATATATTTT.

This clone was recorded a few times. The J gene is TRBJ2-2, the V gene TRBV11-3; 9 bases fit TRBD1. CDR1 is SGHNT and CDR2 is YENEEA in the germline V gene. The CDR3 is 16 amino acids. V lost 4 bases to trimming and J lost 2 bases; unmatched junction nucleotides: 5. The CDR3 sequence is CASSSGQGLNTGELFF. CDR3 bases: TGTGCCAGCAGCTCGGGACAGGGATTAAACACCGGGGAGCTGTTTTTT.

The chain combines TRBV5-1 with TRBJ2-3; D unclear. The CDR3 totals 14 residues. Per germline, CDR1 SGHRS and CDR2 YFSETQ. The V end was cut by 1 base, the J end by 1 base, with 7 bases between. CDR3 DNA: TGCGCCAGCAGCTTGTCGGCGGGCACAGATACGCAGTATTTT. It codes for CASSLSAGTDTQYF.

The rearrangement links TRBV4-3 to TRBJ2-3, with TRBD2 identical over 13 bases. V shed 0 bases, J shed 4 bases, and the junction held 1 base outside the gene matches. The CDR3 is made up of 16 amino acids. From germline, CDR1 is LGHNA and CDR2 YSLEER. CDR3 coding DNA: TGCGCCAGCAGCCAAGAACTAGCGGGGGGGCCAGATACGCAGTATTTT. This encodes CASSQELAGGPDTQYF.

The chain recombines TRBV7-6 with TRBJ1-6; 12 bases match TRBD1. The CDR3 extends over 18 amino acids. V gave up 5 bases and J gave up 9 bases; unmatched junction bases: 14. CDR1 SGHVS and CDR2 FNYEAQ come from the germline V gene. CDR3 amino acids: CASSQYPPRDRGLSPLHF. The CDR3 bases are TGTGCCAGCAGCCAATACCCACCCCGGGACAGGGGGCTTTCACCCCTCCACTTT.

Turning to this clone: A junction boundary mismatches the germline segment, possibly from a read error. The chain employs TRBV7-7 and TRBJ2-5, with TRBD1 as a possible D gene (6 bases). Germline values: CDR1 SSHAT, CDR2 FNYEAQ (reference sequence). The CDR3 covers 14 residues. CDR3 in DNA: TGTGCTAGCAGCTTACTACACAGGGAAGAGACCCAGTACTTC. Its translation: CASSLLHREETQYF.

The rearrangement links TRBV27 to TRBJ1-6; no reliable D call. This CDR3 comprises 12 residues. Trimming removed 6 bases at V and 7 bases at J, with 7 bases between. Germline V CDR1 and CDR2: MNHEY, SMNVEV (reference sequence). The CDR3 reads CASRQINSPLHF. The CDR3 DNA reads TGTGCCAGCAGACAGATAAATTCACCCCTCCACTTT.

The chain recombines TRBV6-5 with TRBJ1-4; D gene ambiguous. Germline V gene lookup returns CDR1 MNHEY and CDR2 SVGAGI. Trimming shortened V by 3 bases and J by 10 bases, and 12 bases separated the two germline ends. This CDR3 has 13 amino acids. CDR3 coding DNA: TGTGCCAGCAGTTATGGAAGAGAGGGAAAACTGTTTTTT. Translation gives CASSYGREGKLFF.

The chain couples TRBV3-1 (or the pseudogene TRBV3-2) to TRBJ2-2; 8 bases are a match to TRBD1. This CDR3 has 15 residues. Trimming at V came to 4 bases and at J to 7 bases, leaving 8 bases not matched to a gene. Looked up from germline, CDR1 is LGHDT and CDR2 is YNNKEL (reference sequence). This chain's CDR3 is CASSRDRGEVGELFF. CDR3 sequence (DNA): TGTGCCAGCAGCCGAGACAGGGGCGAGGTCGGGGAGCTGTTTTTT.

This clone was picked up one time. The chain carries TRBV6-5 and TRBJ1-1, with TRBD1 matching 7 bases. Germline V gene data show CDR1 as MNHEY and CDR2 as SVGAGI. V trimming: 6 bases; J trimming: 6 bases; junction bases outside the gene matches: 10. The CDR3 is 14 amino acids. CDR3 DNA: TGTGCCAGCAGGAAAGACAGGGAACCTTCTGAAGCTTTCTTT. Translated: CASRKDREPSEAFF.

The genes are TRBV7-2 and TRBJ2-2; 15 bases are shared with TRBD2. The J segment lost 5 bases and the V segment lost 3 bases, leaving 10 bases of the junction unmatched. CDR1 SGHTA and CDR2 FQGNSA come from the germline V gene. The CDR3 is made up of 19 amino acids. In DNA, the CDR3 is TGTGCCAGCAGCTTCCCTGGACTAGCGGGGGGGCGGTTGACCGGGGAGCTGTTTTTT. Protein product: CASSFPGLAGGRLTGELFF.

V gene TRBV7-9 combines with J gene TRBJ2-3, with D maybe TRBD2 (6 bases). The CDR3 sequence is 15 residues long. Per germline, CDR1 SEHNR and CDR2 FQNEAQ (reference sequence). V was pared by 5 bases and J by 3 bases, with 15 bases between. The chain's CDR3 is CASSPRDFGTDTQYF. The CDR3 bases are TGTGCCAGCAGCCCCCGGGACTTTGGAACAGATACGCAGTATTTT.

This chain uses TRBV9 with TRBJ2-5; 8 nucleotides line up with TRBD2. V dropped 0 bases and J dropped 4; count of bases not matched to a gene: 5. Germline V CDR1 and CDR2: SGDLS, YYNGEE. This CDR3 contains 15 residues. The CDR3 nucleotides are TGTGCCAGCAGCGTAGCAGCGGGAGTGGCAGAGACCCAGTACTTC. The encoded protein is CASSVAAGVAETQYF.

In this sample, this clone turned up once. J is TRBJ1-1 and V is TRBV5-6; D call uncertain. With 0 bases removed from V and 4 bases from J, the gap between germline ends came to 10 bases. The CDR3 runs to 14 residues. The germline V gene encodes CDR1 SGHDT and CDR2 YYEEEE. CDR3 protein: CASSLGGFSTEAFF. In DNA form, the CDR3 reads TGTGCCAGCAGCTTGGGAGGGTTTAGCACTGAAGCTTTCTTT.

The V call is TRBV7-3, the J call TRBJ2-2; TRBD2 aligns across 7 bases. This CDR3 is 15 amino acids long. The V segment lost 5 bases and the J segment 2 bases; nucleotides outside the gene matches: 5. Per the germline V gene, CDR1 is SGHTA and CDR2 is FQGTGA. The CDR3 loop is CASSLERGNTGELFF. Here the CDR3 DNA reads TGTGCCAGCAGCCTAGAGCGGGGTAACACCGGGGAGCTGTTTTTT.

V usage is TRBV10-3 and J usage is TRBJ1-1, with TRBD1 identical over 9 bases. CDR1 is ENHRY, CDR2 SYGVKD, per germline. V lost 4 bases, J lost 7 bases, and 7 bases stayed unmatched. CDR3 length: 14 amino acids. DNA for the CDR3: TGTGCCATCAGTGCGGTTCCGGGACAGGGTGAAGCTTTCTTT. It yields the protein CAISAVPGQGEAFF.

The V call is TRBV4-3, the J call TRBJ2-1; TRBD2 matches at 7 bases. This CDR3 region has 15 residues. Per the germline V gene, CDR1 is LGHNA and CDR2 is YSLEER. V shed 5 bases, J shed 7 bases, and the junction held 11 bases outside the gene matches. This CDR3 reads CASSILAGEGNEQFF. In DNA, the CDR3 is TGCGCCAGCAGCATATTAGCGGGCGAAGGTAATGAGCAGTTCTTC.

V is TRBV18 and J is TRBJ2-2; 9 nucleotides align to TRBD1. V was pared by 1 base and J by 1 base, with 4 bases of the junction left unmatched. The V gene's germline CDR1 is KGHSH and CDR2 LQKENI. CDR3 length equals 17 residues. The DNA for the CDR3 is TGTGCCAGCTCACCACGACAGGGGGGAAGGAACACCGGGGAGCTGTTTTTT. Residues: CASSPRQGGRNTGELFF.

V and J are TRBV7-8 and TRBJ1-2; tentative D call: TRBD1 (5 bases). The V end was cut by 1 base, the J end by 2 bases, with 14 bases between. The CDR3 is 16 residues long. Germline V gene lookup returns CDR1 SGHVS and CDR2 FQNEAQ. CDR3 coding DNA: TGTGCCAGCAGCTTAGTGGCGGGGAGGGGCAACTATGGCTACACCTTC. It codes for CASSLVAGRGNYGYTF.

The CDR3 DNA reads TGTGCCAGCAGCTCCTTGACAGGGTACGAGCAGTACTTC. Encoded protein: CASSSLTGYEQYF. The rearrangement joins TRBV7-9 to TRBJ2-7; 7 bases align to TRBD1. CDR1 and CDR2 from the germline V gene are SEHNR and FQNEAQ (reference sequence). The V gene end was trimmed by 4 bases and the J gene end by 4 bases; junction bases not matched to a gene: 4. The CDR3 loop spans 13 amino acids.

The chain carries TRBV5-1 and TRBJ2-1; 7 nucleotides match TRBD1. Losses at the gene ends were 3 bases for V and 2 bases for J; bases not matched to a gene: 2. Germline V lookup: CDR1 SGHRS, CDR2 YFSETQ. CDR3 size: 14 residues. This chain's CDR3 is CASSSGQTYNEQFF. Here the CDR3 DNA reads TGCGCCAGCAGCTCGGGACAGACCTACAATGAGCAGTTCTTC.